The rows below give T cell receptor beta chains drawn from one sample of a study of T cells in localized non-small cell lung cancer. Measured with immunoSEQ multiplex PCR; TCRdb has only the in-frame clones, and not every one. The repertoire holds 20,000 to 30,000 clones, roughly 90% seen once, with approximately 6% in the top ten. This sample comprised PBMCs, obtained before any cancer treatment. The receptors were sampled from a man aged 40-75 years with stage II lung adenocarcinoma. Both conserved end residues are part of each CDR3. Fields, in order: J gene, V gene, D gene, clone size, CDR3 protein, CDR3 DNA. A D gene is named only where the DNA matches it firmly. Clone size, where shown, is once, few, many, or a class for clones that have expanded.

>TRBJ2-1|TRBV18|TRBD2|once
CASSPKGLAGGREQFF
TGTGCCAGCTCACCCAAGGGACTAGCGGGAGGTCGGGAGCAGTTCTTC
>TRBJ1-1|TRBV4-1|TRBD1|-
CASSQGQGPNTEAFF
TGCGCCAGCAGCCAGGGACAGGGACCTAACACTGAAGCTTTCTTT
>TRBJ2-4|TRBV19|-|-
CASSAWENIQYF
TGTGCCAGTAGCGCTTGGGAAAACATTCAGTACTTC
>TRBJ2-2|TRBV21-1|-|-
CASNDRTVNTGELFF
TGTGCCAGCAATGATAGGACAGTAAACACCGGGGAGCTGTTTTTT
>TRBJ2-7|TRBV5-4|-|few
CASTSSGPPTVEQYF
TGTGCCAGCACCTCCTCCGGGCCCCCGACGGTCGAGCAGTACTTC
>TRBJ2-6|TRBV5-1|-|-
CASSGTGLSGANVLTF
TGCGCCAGCAGCGGAACAGGGCTCTCTGGGGCCAACGTCCTGACTTTC
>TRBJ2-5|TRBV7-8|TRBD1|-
CASTLYRGQGETQYF
TGTGCCAGCACCTTATACAGGGGGCAGGGAGAGACCCAGTACTTC
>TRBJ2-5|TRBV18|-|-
CASSPTGETQYF
TGTGCCAGCTCACCGACTGGAGAGACCCAGTACTTC
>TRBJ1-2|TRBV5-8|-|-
CASSPQGISYGYTF
TGTGCCAGCAGCCCCCAGGGGATTTCCTATGGCTACACCTTC
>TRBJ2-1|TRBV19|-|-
CASSMRNYNEQFF
TGTGCCAGTAGTATGCGTAACTACAATGAGCAGTTCTTC
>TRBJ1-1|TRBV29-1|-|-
CSVDLSVRGNTEAFF
TGCAGCGTTGATCTGTCTGTCAGGGGGAACACTGAAGCTTTCTTT
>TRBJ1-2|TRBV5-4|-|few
CASSFGNYGYTF
TGTGCCAGCAGCTTTGGAAACTATGGCTACACCTTC
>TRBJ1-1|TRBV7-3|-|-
CASSLTRGNTEAFF
TGTGCCAGCAGCTTAACCAGGGGGAACACTGAAGCTTTCTTT
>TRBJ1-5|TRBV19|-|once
CASWRTHPSNQPQHF
TGTGCCAGTTGGAGGACTCACCCTAGCAATCAGCCCCAGCATTTT
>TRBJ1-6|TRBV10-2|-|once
CASSEGAGNSPLHF
TGCGCCAGCAGTGAAGGGGCCGGGAATTCACCCCTCCACTTT
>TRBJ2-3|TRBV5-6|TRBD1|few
CASSWDRENTDTQYF
TGTGCCAGCAGCTGGGACAGAGAGAACACAGATACGCAGTATTTT
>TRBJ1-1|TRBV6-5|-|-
CASSTKVNTEAFF
TGTGCCAGCAGCACTAAAGTGAACACTGAAGCTTTCTTT
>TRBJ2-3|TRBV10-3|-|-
CAISESMRPTDTQYF
TGTGCCATCAGTGAGTCGATGCGTCCCACAGATACGCAGTATTTT
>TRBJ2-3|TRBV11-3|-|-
CASSLGYTQYF
TGTGCCAGCAGCTTAGGATATACGCAGTATTTT
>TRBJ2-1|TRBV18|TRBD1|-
CASSPLLGQGVNLGQFF
TGTGCCAGCTCACCATTACTTGGACAGGGGGTTAATCTAGGGCAGTTCTTC
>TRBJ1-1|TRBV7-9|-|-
CASSLALFTEAFF
TGTGCCAGCAGCTTAGCGCTCTTCACTGAAGCTTTCTTT
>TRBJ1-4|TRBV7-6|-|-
CASSLTAPTNEKLFF
TGTGCCAGCAGCTTAACGGCCCCAACTAATGAAAAACTGTTTTTT
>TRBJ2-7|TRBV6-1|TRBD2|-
CASSEAALWGWEGTYEQYF
TGTGCCAGCAGTGAAGCAGCCCTTTGGGGGTGGGAGGGCACCTACGAGCAGTACTTC
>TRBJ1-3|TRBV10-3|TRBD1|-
CAITSGQGGNTIYF
TGTGCCATCACCTCTGGACAGGGAGGGAACACCATATATTTT
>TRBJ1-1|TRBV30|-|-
CAWSVGGSFGTEAFF
TGTGCCTGGAGTGTTGGGGGGTCTTTCGGGACTGAAGCTTTCTTT
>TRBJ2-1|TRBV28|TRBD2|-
CASSSQRGGYNEQFF
TGTGCCAGCAGTTCCCAGCGGGGGGGCTACAATGAGCAGTTCTTC
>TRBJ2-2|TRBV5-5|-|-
CASSPAGVETGELFF
TGTGCCAGCAGCCCAGCCGGAGTGGAGACCGGGGAGCTGTTTTTT
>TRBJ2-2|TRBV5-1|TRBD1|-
CASSTGQGNSRYTGELFF
TGCGCCAGCAGCACGGGACAGGGGAATAGTAGGTACACCGGGGAGCTGTTTTTT
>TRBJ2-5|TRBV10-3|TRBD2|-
CAISESRTSGSRETQYF
TGTGCCATCAGTGAGTCTCGCACTAGCGGGAGTAGAGAGACCCAGTACTTC
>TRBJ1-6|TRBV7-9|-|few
CASSLRDVDSPLHF
TGTGCCAGCAGCTTACGGGACGTTGATTCACCCCTCCACTTT
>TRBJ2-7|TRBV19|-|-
CASSIGTAAYEQYF
TGTGCCAGTAGTATCGGGACCGCCGCCTACGAGCAGTACTTC
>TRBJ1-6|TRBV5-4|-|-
CASSPDGGNSPLHF
TGTGCCAGCAGCCCGGACGGGGGTAATTCACCCCTCCACTTT
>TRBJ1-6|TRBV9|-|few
CASSSQGGVNSPLHF
TGTGCCAGCAGCTCTCAGGGTGGGGTTAATTCACCCCTCCACTTT
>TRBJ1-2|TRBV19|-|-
CASRRGGLHGYTF
TGTGCCAGTCGGCGTGGGGGCCTGCATGGCTACACCTTC
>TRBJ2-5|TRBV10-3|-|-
CATGAGIEKETQYF
TGTGCCACCGGGGCGGGGATCGAAAAAGAGACCCAGTACTTC
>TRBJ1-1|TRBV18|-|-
CASSPLTDSAEAFF
TGTGCCAGCTCACCATTGACAGACTCCGCTGAAGCTTTCTTT
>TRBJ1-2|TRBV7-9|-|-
CASSFMDLGGYTF
TGTGCCAGCAGCTTTATGGATCTGGGTGGCTACACCTTC
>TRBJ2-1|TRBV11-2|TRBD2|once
CASSLAGTSGRTEQFF
TGTGCCAGCAGCTTAGCGGGGACTAGCGGGAGAACTGAGCAGTTCTTC
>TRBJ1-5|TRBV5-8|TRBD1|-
CASSLRGGQGNNQPQHF
TGTGCCAGCAGCTTGCGGGGGGGACAGGGAAACAATCAGCCCCAGCATTTT
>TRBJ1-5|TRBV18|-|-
CASSPGHGNQPQHF
TGTGCCAGCTCACCGGGACACGGCAATCAGCCCCAGCATTTT
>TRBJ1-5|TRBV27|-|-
CASRQGTTILNQPQHF
TGTGCCAGCAGGCAAGGGACCACTATACTCAATCAGCCCCAGCATTTT
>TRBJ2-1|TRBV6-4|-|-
CASSETGQGEQFF
TGTGCCAGCAGTGAGACGGGGCAGGGGGAGCAGTTCTTC
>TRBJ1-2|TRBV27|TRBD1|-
CASSPDRAEYGYTF
TGTGCCAGCAGTCCGGACAGGGCTGAATATGGCTACACCTTC
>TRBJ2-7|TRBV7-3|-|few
CASSPRGGMSYEQYF
TGTGCCAGCAGCCCCCGAGGGGGAATGTCCTACGAGCAGTACTTC
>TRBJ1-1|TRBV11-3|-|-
CASSSEGLKNTEAFF
TGTGCCAGCAGCTCGGAAGGTTTAAAGAACACTGAAGCTTTCTTT
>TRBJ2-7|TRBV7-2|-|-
CASSLEGQRPYEQYF
TGTGCCAGCAGCTTAGAAGGGCAGCGACCTTACGAGCAGTACTTC
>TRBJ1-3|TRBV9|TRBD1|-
CASSVGDTGGPISGNTIYF
TGTGCCAGCAGCGTAGGGGATACAGGGGGCCCGATCTCTGGAAACACCATATATTTT
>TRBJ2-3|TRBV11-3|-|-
CASSSDYGGGTDTQYF
TGTGCCAGCAGCTCCGATTACGGCGGGGGCACAGATACGCAGTATTTT